This T cell receptor (beta chain) was captured by sequencing in a study of blood T cell repertoires in COVID-19. Study in general: Samples of COVID-19 (acute and convalescent) were obtained from the United States, Italy and Spain.

With V trimmed by 7 bases and J by 8 bases, 10 bases remained unmatched. The CDR3 spans 13 residues. The germline V gene encodes CDR1 WSHSY and CDR2 SAAADI. TCRdb's copy holds only in-frame clones and misses some; the assay was immunoSEQ multiplex PCR. The sample records fewer than 300,000 clones, around 82% being singletons. This clone was seen just once. Sequencing was carried out using peripheral blood. This sequence originates from a human donor with COVID-19, enrolled during active disease. The donor label of this sample is uncertain. The chain uses TRBV10-2 and TRBJ1-2; 7 bases align to TRBD1. This chain's CDR3 is CASNSVGGHGYTF. The CDR3 nucleotides read TGCGCCAGCAATTCAGTAGGGGGCCACGGCTACACCTTC.